This passage covers 19 T cell receptor beta chains from one sample sequenced in a study of cytomegalovirus exposure and HLA in healthy donors. Sequencing was performed with immunoSEQ multiplex PCR; in TCRdb, only in-frame clones are kept and a portion is missing. The repertoire holds about 160,000 clones, with approximately 96% as singletons. Sequenced input: PBMCs. The receptors were sampled from a woman aged 18 to 35 in good health and CMV-seronegative.

The genes are TRBV5-6 and TRBJ1-2, with 10 bases that match TRBD1. Germline V gene data show CDR1 as SGHDT and CDR2 as YYEEEE. Trimming removed 3 bases from V and 8 bases from J; junction bases left unmatched: 7. The CDR3 loop spans 14 amino acids. The CDR3 region has the DNA TGTGCCAGCAGCTCAGACAGGGGGCGCTTCGGCTACACCTTC. Its translation: CASSSDRGRFGYTF.

J is TRBJ1-2 and V is TRBV7-2, with unresolved D. Trimming removed 3 bases from V and 2 bases from J, with 7 bases in between. Germline V gene lookup returns CDR1 SGHTA and CDR2 FQGNSA. The CDR3 extends over 13 amino acids. CDR3 sequence (DNA): TGTGCCAGCAGCTTGCAGGAAAACTATGGCTACACCTTC. It is translated as CASSLQENYGYTF.

The chain uses TRBV7-8 and TRBJ2-5; D not certain. Trimming cost V 0 bases and J 8 bases, with 7 bases left between them. CDR1 is SGHVS and CDR2 is FQNEAQ in the germline V gene. CDR3 size: 12 residues. For the CDR3, the DNA is TGTGCCAGCAGCTTAGCGGCGGAAACCCAGTACTTC. This translates into CASSLAAETQYF.

This chain links TRBV9 with TRBJ1-1; 7 bases match TRBD1. The CDR3 contains 14 residues. V shed 4 bases and J 1 base; nucleotides not matched to a gene: 4. Germline V CDR1 and CDR2: SGDLS, YYNGEE. In DNA, the CDR3 is TGTGCCAGCAGCCCATGGGACAGGAACACTGAAGCTTTCTTT. This encodes CASSPWDRNTEAFF.

This chain joins TRBV23-1 and TRBJ1-2, with D tentatively TRBD1 (6 bases). TRBV23-1 is flagged as an ORF with uncertain function. This CDR3 spans 14 amino acids. Trimming left V 3 bases short and J 1 base short, with 9 bases between. CDR3: CASSHKQGNYGYTF. The CDR3 nucleotides are TGCGCCAGCAGTCACAAACAGGGTAACTATGGCTACACCTTC.

The CDR3 here is CASSKGWGEYTGELFF. CDR3 DNA sequence: TGTGCCAGCAGCAAAGGGTGGGGAGAGTACACCGGGGAGCTGTTTTTT. This rearrangement joins TRBV21-1 to TRBJ2-2; the listed D gene, TRBD2, was not tested against the DNA. TRBV21-1 is recorded as a pseudogene. This CDR3 is built from 16 residues.

This clone is a singleton in its sample. The chain employs TRBV5-1 and TRBJ2-2; D is perhaps TRBD2 (6 bases). V was pared by 1 base and J by 5 bases, with 12 bases between. In germline, CDR1 is SGHRS, CDR2 YFSETQ. The CDR3 is 15 amino acids. The CDR3 loop reads CASSLTVGGTGELFF. DNA for the CDR3: TGCGCCAGCAGCTTGACTGTCGGGGGAACCGGGGAGCTGTTTTTT.

The chain employs TRBV6-5 and TRBJ2-3, with TRBD2 as a possible D gene (7 bases). CDR1 and CDR2 from the germline V gene are MNHEY and SVGAGI. This CDR3 has 15 residues. Trimming removed 4 bases at V and 1 base at J, with 12 bases between. The CDR3: CASSSRGQRTDTQYF. CDR3 DNA sequence: TGTGCCAGCAGTTCGCGGGGGCAACGCACAGATACGCAGTATTTT.

The chain has TRBV7-9 and TRBJ2-5, with a tentative D call TRBD2 (6 bases). Trimming pared 3 bases from V and 4 bases from J, leaving 15 bases between. The length of the CDR3 is 15 residues. Germline values: CDR1 SEHNR, CDR2 FQNEAQ (reference sequence). DNA of the CDR3: TGTGCCAGCAGCTTGATGGCGGGGCTCGGAGAGACCCAGTACTTC. It codes for CASSLMAGLGETQYF. Using reference TRBV7-9 and TRBJ2-5 for the parts outside the CDR3, the full variable domain is DTGVSQNPRHKITKRGQNVTFRCDPISEHNRLYWYRQTLGQGPEFLTYFQNEAQLEKSRLLSDRFSAERPKGSFSTLEIQRTEQGDSAMYLCASSLMAGLGETQYFGPGTRLLVL.

This chain links TRBV6-5 with TRBJ2-3; TRBD2 might be the D (6 bases). V lost 5 bases, J lost 4 bases, and 13 bases lay in between. CDR1 is MNHEY, CDR2 SVGAGI, per germline. This CDR3 has 14 residues. The CDR3: CASSRRGGSDTQYF. The CDR3 nucleotides read TGTGCCAGCAGTAGGAGGGGCGGGTCAGATACGCAGTATTTT.

This chain joins TRBV6-5 and TRBJ2-7, with D possibly TRBD2 on 6 matching bases. The germline CDR1 and CDR2 sequences are MNHEY and SVGAGI. V shed 4 bases and J shed 5 bases, with 18 bases lying between them. This CDR3 spans 15 amino acids. CDR3 coding DNA: TGTGCCAGCAGTTCACGGCGGGACCTCAAGGACGAGCAGTACTTC. Translating gives CASSSRRDLKDEQYF.

This chain joins TRBV5-6 and TRBJ2-1; 14 nucleotides align to TRBD2. Trimming removed 4 bases from V and 12 bases from J; junction bases left unmatched: 12. Germline CDR1 reads SGHDT; CDR2 reads YYEEEE. CDR3 length: 16 residues. CDR3 DNA: TGTGCCAGCAGCGCCCATGGACTAGCGGGGGGAAGGGGGCAGTTCTTC. This encodes CASSAHGLAGGRGQFF. Looking up the rest from reference TRBV5-6 and TRBJ2-1 gives the full variable domain: DAGVTQSPTHLIKTRGQQVTLRCSPKSGHDTVSWYQQALGQGPQFIFQYYEEEERQRGNFPDRFSGHQFPNYSSELNVNALLLGDSALYLCASSAHGLAGGRGQFFGPGTRLTVL.

The rearrangement uses TRBV5-4 and TRBJ2-7; 10 bases fit TRBD1. The V segment lost 3 bases and the J segment 5 bases; nucleotides outside the gene matches: 5. The germline V gene has CDR1 SGHNT and CDR2 YYREEE (reference sequence). This CDR3 has 14 amino acids. The DNA of the CDR3 is TGTGCCAGCAGCTCACGGGACAGGGGACACGAGCAGTACTTC. Translated, it gives CASSSRDRGHEQYF.

The rearrangement links TRBV30 to TRBJ1-5, with D hard to call. The CDR3 contains 17 residues. Germline values: CDR1 GTSNPN, CDR2 SVGIG (reference sequence). Trimming removed 1 base from V and 0 bases from J, with 16 bases in between. CDR3 DNA sequence: TGTGCCTGGAGTGCTGAGAGGGTTGGGTTTAGCAATCAGCCCCAGCATTTT. The encoded protein is CAWSAERVGFSNQPQHF.

The chain has TRBV29-1 and TRBJ2-3; 13 nucleotides line up with TRBD2. J gave up 5 bases and V 6 bases, and 8 bases lay outside the gene matches. The CDR3 loop spans 15 amino acids. The germline V gene encodes CDR1 SQVTM and CDR2 ANQGSEA. Here the CDR3 DNA reads TGCAGCGTGGCCGGACTAGCGGGGGTAGGAGATACGCAGTATTTT. Its protein is CSVAGLAGVGDTQYF.

This chain joins TRBV20-1 and TRBJ1-1; tentative D call: TRBD1 (6 bases). CDR3 length equals 10 residues. Per the germline V gene, CDR1 is DFQATT and CDR2 is SNEGSKA (reference sequence). Trimming took 6 bases from V and 8 from J, leaving 10 bases between them. The CDR3 protein is CSAVRGEAFF. The DNA of the CDR3 is TGCAGTGCGGTAAGGGGGGAAGCTTTCTTT.

The chain uses TRBV7-3 and TRBJ2-7, with 7 bases identical to TRBD1. Germline V gene lookup returns CDR1 SGHTA and CDR2 FQGTGA. This CDR3 contains 13 residues. The trim removed 5 bases at V and 6 bases at J, leaving 7 bases unmatched. CDR3 region: CASSGYRGSEQYF. The CDR3 DNA is TGTGCCAGCAGCGGCTACAGGGGATCCGAGCAGTACTTC.

This chain connects TRBV13 to TRBJ2-5; 7 bases align to TRBD1. Germline V gene data show CDR1 as PRHDT and CDR2 as FYEKMQ (reference sequence). The CDR3 spans 12 residues. V trimming: 4 bases; J trimming: 4 bases; junction bases outside the gene matches: 0. CDR3 protein: CASSYRGETQYF. The CDR3 DNA reads TGTGCCAGCAGCTACAGGGGAGAGACCCAGTACTTC.

The rearrangement links TRBV6-6 to TRBJ2-1; D is perhaps TRBD1 (6 bases). The CDR3 runs 13 residues. Germline-derived CDR1 and CDR2 are MNHNY and SVGAGI (reference sequence). V lost 6 bases and J lost 6, with 12 bases in between. DNA of the CDR3: TGTGCCAGCAGCCTCACAGGGTCCAATGAGCAGTTCTTC. This codes for CASSLTGSNEQFF.